One and the same sample provided the 22 T cell receptor beta chains below, sequenced in a study of T cell responses to AZD1222 COVID-19 vaccine. Some clones are missing from TCRdb's copy, which holds only in-frame ones; the method was immunoSEQ multiplex PCR. The sample has over 50,000 clones; about 83% are singletons. Sequencing used peripheral blood, obtained on day 0 of AZD1222 vaccination. The receptors here all came from an adult in good health.

V is TRBV28 and J is TRBJ2-7, with D maybe TRBD1 (5 bases). The CDR3 runs to 17 residues. CDR1 and CDR2 (germline): MDHEN, SYDVKM. V lost 8 bases, J lost 3 bases, and 26 bases lay in between. CDR3 amino acids: CASFSPDPGSGIYEQYF. Written as DNA, the CDR3 is TGTGCCAGCTTCTCCCCAGATCCTGGGTCAGGGATCTACGAGCAGTACTTC.

The table lists this clone with a few counts. The V and J genes are TRBV11-2 and TRBJ1-1; D is possibly TRBD1 (5 bases). CDR1 SGHAT and CDR2 FQNNGV come from the germline V gene. This CDR3 is 15 amino acids long. V was trimmed by 1 base and J by 10 bases, leaving 19 bases between them. For the CDR3, the DNA is TGTGCCAGCAGCTTAGGGGTTGGGACCCCTGGGGTAGCTTTCTTT. Translation: CASSLGVGTPGVAFF.

V is TRBV6-5 and J is TRBJ2-6, with TRBD1 matching 7 bases. The CDR3 covers 15 residues. Germline V CDR1 and CDR2: MNHEY, SVGAGI. The V gene end was trimmed by 8 bases and the J gene end by 0 bases; junction bases not matched to a gene: 4. CDR3 in amino acids: CASGTVLSGANVLTF. Here the CDR3 DNA reads TGTGCCAGCGGGACAGTTCTCTCTGGGGCCAACGTCCTGACTTTC.

The count of this clone is one. This chain uses TRBV30 with TRBJ1-1; D remains ambiguous. The germline V gene encodes CDR1 GTSNPN and CDR2 SVGIG (reference sequence). V was shortened by 2 bases and J by 0 bases, with 13 bases between the two germline ends. The CDR3 is 15 residues long. CDR3 in amino acids: CAWSRTEGVNTEAFF. In nucleotides, the CDR3 is TGTGCCTGGAGTAGAACGGAAGGAGTGAACACTGAAGCTTTCTTT. Full variable domain (missing parts from reference TRBV30 and TRBJ1-1): SQTIHQWPATLVQPVGSPLSLECTVEGTSNPNLYWYRQAAGRGLQLLFYSVGIGQISSEVPQNLSASRPQDRQFILSSKKLLLSDSGFYLCAWSRTEGVNTEAFFGQGTRLTVV.

The chain employs TRBV24-1 and TRBJ2-5, with D tentatively TRBD1 or TRBD2 (5 bases each). The V end lost 2 bases, the J end lost 4 bases, and 7 bases lay between the germline ends. CDR3 length equals 13 residues. The germline V gene encodes CDR1 KGHDR and CDR2 SFDVKD. The CDR3 region has the DNA TGTGCCACCAGTGATTCAGGGAGAGAGACCCAGTACTTC. It is translated as CATSDSGRETQYF.

In this sample, this clone turned up a few times. The CDR3, as DNA: TGTGCCAGCAGGGTACGACAGCTTTCCACAGATACGCAGTATTTT. It codes for CASRVRQLSTDTQYF. V usage is TRBV2 and J usage is TRBJ2-3, with D tentatively TRBD1 (5 bases). In germline, CDR1 is SNHLY, CDR2 FYNNEI. V lost 6 bases and J 2 bases, leaving 15 bases between the germline ends. The CDR3 totals 15 residues. Complete variable domain (other parts from reference TRBV2 and TRBJ2-3): EPEVTQTPSHQVTQMGQEVILRCVPISNHLYFYWYRQILGQKVEFLVSFYNNEISEKSEIFDDQFSVERPDGSNFTLKIRSTKLEDSAMYFCASRVRQLSTDTQYFGPGTRLTVL.

This clone was detected only a few times. This sequence joins TRBV4-1 and TRBJ1-5; tentatively, D is TRBD1 (5 bases). V shed 0 bases and J shed 5 bases, with 14 bases lying between them. This CDR3 spans 16 amino acids. The germline V gene encodes CDR1 MGHRA and CDR2 YSYEKL. The CDR3 DNA reads TGCGCCAGCAGCCAAGATTGGGGCAGGGACTATCAGCCCCAGCATTTT. This encodes CASSQDWGRDYQPQHF.

This chain connects TRBV2 to TRBJ1-3, with 9 bases lining up with TRBD1. The CDR3 is made up of 15 amino acids. CDR1 is SNHLY and CDR2 is FYNNEI in the germline V gene. Trimming removed 6 bases from V and 0 bases from J; junction bases left unmatched: 3. CDR3 residues: CASSLDRGSGNTIYF. The CDR3, as DNA: TGTGCCAGCAGCTTGGACAGGGGCTCTGGAAACACCATATATTTT.

Only one count was recorded for this clone. This chain links TRBV5-1 with TRBJ2-7; 11 nucleotides match TRBD2. The CDR3 extends over 16 amino acids. V lost 4 bases, J lost 2 bases, and 8 bases stayed unmatched. Germline CDR1 SGHRS, CDR2 YFSETQ. CDR3: CASSGSSGGTPYEQYF. DNA of the CDR3: TGCGCCAGCAGCGGATCTAGCGGGGGGACCCCCTACGAGCAGTACTTC.

The gene calls are TRBV6-5 and TRBJ1-5, with D possibly being TRBD1 (5 bases). Trimming shortened V by 8 bases and J by 1 base, and 15 bases separated the two germline ends. The CDR3 runs 15 residues. CDR1 MNHEY and CDR2 SVGAGI come from the germline V gene. In nucleotides, the CDR3 is TGTGCCAGCGGCTACCGGGACGGGAGCAATCAGCCCCAGCATTTT. Encoded protein: CASGYRDGSNQPQHF.

This chain joins TRBV6-5 and TRBJ2-2; 8 nucleotides agree with TRBD1. This CDR3 comprises 14 residues. V dropped 6 bases and J dropped 4; count of bases not matched to a gene: 4. CDR1 MNHEY and CDR2 SVGAGI come from the germline V gene. This chain's CDR3 is CASSRDRGTGELFF. The CDR3 DNA sequence: TGTGCCAGCAGCAGAGACAGGGGCACCGGGGAGCTGTTTTTT.

The chain carries TRBV19 and TRBJ2-2; 8 nucleotides match TRBD1. J lost 0 bases, V lost 1 base, and 10 bases had no gene match. The CDR3 is 19 residues long. CDR1 and CDR2 from the germline V gene are LNHDA and SQIVND (reference sequence). The CDR3 loop is CASSIGQGARLTNTGELFF. CDR3 DNA: TGTGCCAGTAGTATAGGGCAGGGGGCCCGATTAACGAACACCGGGGAGCTGTTTTTT.

This sequence joins TRBV10-3 and TRBJ1-1, with a weak D call TRBD1 (6 bases). With 4 bases removed from V and 1 base from J, the gap between germline ends came to 16 bases. Germline CDR1 ENHRY, CDR2 SYGVKD. The CDR3 has 16 residues. The CDR3 sequence is CAISVLPTGQNTEAFF. Written as DNA, the CDR3 is TGTGCCATCAGTGTCTTGCCGACGGGACAGAACACTGAAGCTTTCTTT.

The rearrangement joins TRBV6-5 to TRBJ1-2; TRBD1 matches at 8 bases. CDR3 length: 14 amino acids. The germline V gene encodes CDR1 MNHEY and CDR2 SVGAGI. With V trimmed by 0 bases and J by 4 bases, 1 base remained unmatched. CDR3 in DNA: TGTGCCAGCAGTTACTCGGACAGGGTCTATGGCTACACCTTC. Translating it yields CASSYSDRVYGYTF.

This clone was found once. The chain employs TRBV28 and TRBJ1-5; D is ambiguous. The CDR3 runs 13 residues. V lost 4 bases, J lost 6 bases, and 10 bases lay in between. Germline values: CDR1 MDHEN, CDR2 SYDVKM. The CDR3: CASSSGRGQPQHF. Here the CDR3 DNA reads TGTGCCAGCAGTTCTGGCCGGGGTCAGCCCCAGCATTTT.

V and J are TRBV7-2 and TRBJ1-6, with a possible D match to TRBD1 (5 bases). Germline V gene sequence: CDR1 SGHTA, CDR2 FQGNSA. This CDR3 comprises 17 residues. Trimming pared 2 bases from V and 7 bases from J, leaving 18 bases between. This chain's CDR3 is CASSLTPSQGGNSPLHF. The CDR3 DNA reads TGTGCCAGCAGCTTAACTCCATCCCAGGGAGGGAATTCACCCCTCCACTTT.

The chain combines TRBV6-5 with TRBJ1-1; weak D call: TRBD1 (6 bases). The germline gives CDR1 MNHEY, CDR2 SVGAGI. The V end lost 6 bases, the J end lost 1 base, and 12 bases lay between the germline ends. The CDR3 loop spans 14 amino acids. The CDR3 sequence: CASREGQTNTEAFF. The CDR3 coding sequence is TGTGCCAGCAGGGAGGGACAAACGAACACTGAAGCTTTCTTT.

This chain links TRBV7-2 with TRBJ2-7, with 10 bases aligning to TRBD2. CDR1 SGHTA and CDR2 FQGNSA come from the germline V gene. J lost 0 bases, V lost 2 bases, and 7 bases had no gene match. The CDR3 totals 17 residues. CDR3 sequence reads: CASSLRASGGSSYEQYF. CDR3 DNA: TGTGCCAGCAGCTTAAGGGCTAGCGGGGGTTCCTCCTACGAGCAGTACTTC.

V gene TRBV19 combines with J gene TRBJ1-2; D call uncertain. V lost 0 bases and J lost 4, with 12 bases in between. This CDR3 has 15 amino acids. The germline V gene encodes CDR1 LNHDA and CDR2 SQIVND (reference sequence). CDR3 region: CASSIDPGTPYGYTF. The CDR3 DNA sequence: TGTGCCAGTAGTATAGATCCAGGAACACCCTATGGCTACACCTTC.

V gene TRBV2 combines with J gene TRBJ2-7, with D possibly matching TRBD1 (5 bases). The germline CDR1 and CDR2 sequences are SNHLY and FYNNEI. Deletions cut 9 bases from V and 5 bases from J, with 14 bases between. The CDR3 is made up of 12 amino acids. CDR3 DNA: TGTGCCAGTACTACAGGATACGACGAGCAGTACTTC. It is translated as CASTTGYDEQYF.

The chain carries TRBV7-2 and TRBJ2-5, with TRBD1 matching over 8 bases. CDR3 length equals 14 residues. The germline gives CDR1 SGHTA, CDR2 FQGNSA. V was pared by 4 bases and J by 5 bases, with 6 bases of the junction left unmatched. CDR3 sequence: CASSYRGTGETQYF. The DNA for the CDR3 is TGTGCCAGCAGCTACAGGGGGACGGGGGAGACCCAGTACTTC.

The chain has TRBV4-2 and TRBJ2-7, with 13 bases that match TRBD2. The CDR3 has 17 residues. Germline V gives CDR1 LGHNA, CDR2 YNFKEQ. Unmatched junction bases numbered 8, after V lost 4 bases and J lost 2 bases. The CDR3 region is CASSPHLLAGGPYEQYF. CDR3 in DNA: TGTGCCAGCAGCCCCCACCTACTAGCGGGGGGGCCCTACGAGCAGTACTTC.